This TCR beta chain was recorded in a study of T-cell memory formation after mild COVID-19. Findings of the study overall: Among clones peaking at day 37 in the second wave, SARS-CoV-2 specificity remained unconfirmed. Detection of some responders pre-infection suggested pre-existing cross-reactive memory T cells participated. Clones that shrank (day 15 to 85) were balanced CD4/CD8, whereas later expanders leaned CD4+.

Trimming took 4 bases from V and 6 from J; bases not matched to a gene: 6. The CDR3 is 14 residues long. TCRdb itself ran the 5' RACE reads through MiXCR, one entry per CDR3 protein. The sample has 250,000 to 300,000 distinct CDR3 sequences; 15% to 20% are singletons. This clonotype turned up a few times. Its antigen is not identified. The chain has TRBV12-3 or TRBV12-4 and TRBJ1-5; TRBD1 aligns across 7 bases. This TCR was recovered from a man aged 18 to 35 who had mild COVID-19 (a few samples of this study predate the infection). Cell type and time point are not known. What was sequenced was PBMCs or a T cell subset sorted from them (not recorded which). This chain's CDR3 is CASSYQGVRQPQHF. CDR3 nucleotide sequence: TGTGCCAGCAGTTACCAGGGGGTTCGTCAGCCCCAGCATTTT.